These 30 T cell receptor beta chains came from one sample sequenced in a study of T-cell memory formation after mild COVID-19. MiXCR, applied by TCRdb to the 5' RACE reads, yields one record per CDR3 protein. The data contain a few hundred thousand distinct CDR3 sequences, 15% to 20% of them singletons. Sequencing used PBMCs or a T cell subset sorted from them (not recorded which). Receptor source: a man younger than 35 who had mild COVID-19 (a few samples of this study predate the infection). Cell type and time point are not known.

This clonotype was seen repeatedly, ten times or more. The chain carries TRBV4-1 and TRBJ1-5; D might be TRBD1 (6 bases). With 2 bases removed from V and 0 bases from J, the gap between germline ends came to 8 bases. In germline, CDR1 is MGHRA, CDR2 YSYEKL. The CDR3 contains 15 residues. The CDR3 loop is CASSQRDISNQPQHF. The CDR3 bases are TGCGCCAGCAGCCAAAGGGACATTAGCAATCAGCCCCAGCATTTT.

This clonotype was counted ten times or more. The rearrangement joins TRBV20-1 to TRBJ1-1, with 7 positions matching TRBD1. The CDR3 runs to 14 residues. The junction had 7 bases not matched to a gene; V was cut back by 0 bases and J by 6 bases. The germline V gene encodes CDR1 DFQATT and CDR2 SNEGSKA (reference sequence). CDR3 protein: CSARDHRGSAEAFF. Written as DNA, the CDR3 is TGCAGTGCTAGAGATCACAGGGGCTCCGCTGAAGCTTTCTTT.

The V gene is TRBV4-3, the J gene TRBJ1-4; possible D gene TRBD1, 5 bases. The CDR3 runs to 17 residues. Germline lookup yields CDR1 LGHNA and CDR2 YSLEER. Trimming cost V 0 bases and J 0 bases, with 11 bases left between them. CDR3 sequence reads: CASSQEGPKATNEKLFF. The CDR3 DNA sequence: TGCGCCAGCAGCCAAGAGGGGCCAAAGGCAACTAATGAAAAACTGTTTTTT.

The rearrangement uses TRBV25-1 and TRBJ1-6; D unclear. This CDR3 has 13 residues. Deletions cut 4 bases from V and 6 bases from J, with 7 bases between. The V gene's germline CDR1 is MGHDK and CDR2 SYGVNS. The CDR3 protein is CASSVSTNSPLHF. Written as DNA, the CDR3 is TGTGCCAGCAGTGTCAGCACTAATTCACCCCTCCACTTT. The full variable domain, its missing parts supplied by reference TRBV25-1 and TRBJ1-6, is EADIYQTPRYLVIGTGKKITLECSQTMGHDKMYWYQQDPGMELHLIHYSYGVNSTEKGDLSSESTVSRIRTEHFPLTLESARPSHTSQYLCASSVSTNSPLHFGNGTRLTVT.

The CDR3 nucleotides read TGTGCCACCAGCAGGGGGAGCGGGGCTGGAATAAAAGAGACCCAGTACTTC. Translating gives CATSRGSGAGIKETQYF. J is TRBJ2-5 and V is TRBV15, with 7 bases identical to TRBD2. After removal of 3 bases from V and 3 bases from J, the junction contained 13 bases not matched to a gene. The CDR3 is 17 residues long. Germline CDR1 and CDR2: LNHNV and YYDKDF (reference sequence).

The chain is built from TRBV5-6 and TRBJ2-1; 10 bases are shared with TRBD2. CDR3 size: 18 residues. Unmatched junction bases numbered 18, after V lost 4 bases and J lost 8 bases. Germline V lookup: CDR1 SGHDT, CDR2 YYEEEE. This chain's CDR3 is CASSHPLAGVLVGDEQFF. The CDR3 DNA follows: TGTGCCAGCAGCCACCCGCTAGCGGGGGTGCTCGTTGGGGATGAGCAGTTCTTC.

This chain uses TRBV4-3 with TRBJ2-5, with D unresolved. This CDR3 has 15 amino acids. Germline lookup yields CDR1 LGHNA and CDR2 YSLEER. Between the trimmed V and J ends, which lost 4 bases and 5 bases, there was a span of 17 bases. The CDR3 nucleotides are TGCGCCAGCAGCCCCCGGAGTAGAGGACGGGAGACCCAGTACTTC. This encodes CASSPRSRGRETQYF.

The chain joins TRBV20-1 to TRBJ1-4, with D perhaps matching TRBD1 (6 bases). V dropped 5 bases and J dropped 5 bases, with 15 bases sitting between them. Germline assignment: CDR1 DFQATT and CDR2 SNEGSKA (reference sequence). The CDR3 covers 14 residues. This CDR3 is CSAPKGVSNEKLFF. CDR3 DNA sequence: TGCAGTGCTCCCAAGGGGGTTTCAAATGAAAAACTGTTTTTT.

The table lists this clonotype with a few counts. This sequence joins TRBV25-1 and TRBJ2-1; D gene ambiguous. The germline V gene has CDR1 MGHDK and CDR2 SYGVNS. This CDR3 region has 13 residues. Trimming left V 4 bases short and J 4 bases short, with 8 bases between. CDR3 DNA sequence: TGTGCCAGCAGTGTCCCCTCATACAATGAGCAGTTCTTC. It codes for CASSVPSYNEQFF.

This clonotype was seen a handful of times. CDR3 bases: TGTGCCAGCAGTTACTCGGGCGCTAGCGGATACAATGAGCAGTTCTTC. Its translation: CASSYSGASGYNEQFF. This chain connects TRBV6-5 to TRBJ2-1; 7 bases agree with TRBD2. Per germline, CDR1 MNHEY and CDR2 SVGAGI. Unmatched junction bases numbered 6, after V lost 0 bases and J lost 4 bases. This CDR3 is 16 amino acids long.

J is TRBJ2-7 and V is TRBV6-2 or TRBV6-3; D unresolved. The V end was cut by 5 bases, the J end by 5 bases, with 16 bases between. Germline V CDR1 and CDR2: MNHEY, SVGEGT. The CDR3 sequence is 14 residues long. The DNA of the CDR3 is TGTGCCAGCAGTCACCATGCTAGTTCTGACGAGCAGTACGTC. It specifies CASSHHASSDEQYV.

The rearrangement uses TRBV4-1 and TRBJ2-3; 9 nucleotides line up with TRBD2. The germline gives CDR1 MGHRA, CDR2 YSYEKL. With 4 bases clipped from V and 6 bases from J, the junction kept 8 bases outside the gene matches. The CDR3 has 15 amino acids. CDR3 sequence reads: CASSRVAGGRDTQYF. The CDR3 bases are TGCGCCAGCAGCCGGGTTGCGGGGGGGCGGGATACGCAGTATTTT.

The V call is TRBV29-1, the J call TRBJ2-1; the D gene is possibly TRBD2 (5 bases). In germline, CDR1 is SQVTM, CDR2 ANQGSEA. The CDR3 consists of 12 residues. V lost 3 bases and J lost 4, with 7 bases in between. For the CDR3, the DNA is TGCAGCGTTGATTCGGGATACAATGAGCAGTTCTTC. Translating it yields CSVDSGYNEQFF.

This clonotype turned up a few times. This chain uses TRBV6-6 with TRBJ1-2; D may be TRBD1 (5 bases). The ends were cut back, 2 bases at V and 4 bases at J, with 5 bases in the middle. This CDR3 is built from 12 residues. Germline assignment: CDR1 MNHNY and CDR2 SVGAGI (reference sequence). DNA of the CDR3: TGTGCCAGCAGTTACCAGGGCTATGGCTACACCTTC. Its translation: CASSYQGYGYTF.

This clonotype has just a few counts. This sequence joins TRBV28 and TRBJ2-7; 11 positions match TRBD1. Germline loops: CDR1 MDHEN, CDR2 SYDVKM. Losses at the gene ends were 6 bases for V and 2 bases for J; bases not matched to a gene: 6. There are 15 residues in the CDR3. The CDR3 DNA is TGTGCCAGCAGCCAAGGACAGGGGGCCGCCTACGAGCAGTACGTC. The encoded protein is CASSQGQGAAYEQYV.

The chain links TRBV12-3 or TRBV12-4 to TRBJ2-1, with D perhaps matching TRBD1 (6 bases). The V end lost 4 bases, the J end lost 9 bases, and 13 bases lay between the germline ends. CDR3 length equals 13 residues. This CDR3 reads CASSSLQGGEQFF. The CDR3, as DNA: TGTGCCAGCAGTTCCTTACAGGGCGGTGAGCAGTTCTTC.

The rearrangement links TRBV7-9 to TRBJ2-7; D tentatively reads TRBD1 or TRBD2 (5 bases each). The germline gives CDR1 SEHNR, CDR2 FQNEAQ (reference sequence). The CDR3 is 18 amino acids. Trimming pared 4 bases from V and 0 bases from J, leaving 22 bases between. The CDR3 sequence: CASSSPRGRSYASYEQYF. DNA of the CDR3: TGTGCCAGCAGCTCTCCCCGGGGACGGTCTTACGCCTCCTACGAGCAGTACTTC.

This clonotype was seen a handful of times. This chain connects TRBV14 to TRBJ2-3; no firm D call. CDR1 and CDR2 (germline): SGHDN, FVKESK. The CDR3 is made up of 13 amino acids. The germline V and J ends were trimmed by 4 bases and 2 bases, with 7 bases remaining between them. CDR3 loop: CASSRMNTDTQYF. CDR3 nucleotides: TGTGCCAGCAGCCGGATGAACACAGATACGCAGTATTTT.

This clonotype was seen a handful of times. This chain joins TRBV28 and TRBJ2-2; D is unclear. V gave up 5 bases and J gave up 5 bases, with 9 bases separating them. The CDR3 contains 13 residues. From germline, CDR1 is MDHEN and CDR2 SYDVKM. As DNA, the CDR3 is TGTGCCAGCAGTACCCTGGGGACCGGGGAGCTGTTTTTT. It encodes CASSTLGTGELFF.

Here the CDR3 reads CASSVAGGQTDTQYF. In DNA, the CDR3 is TGTGCCAGCAGTGTAGCGGGGGGGCAGACAGATACGCAGTATTTT. V and J are TRBV6-5 and TRBJ2-3, with TRBD2 identical over 11 bases. Trimming removed 5 bases from V and 3 bases from J; junction bases left unmatched: 4. In germline, CDR1 is MNHEY, CDR2 SVGAGI. The CDR3 spans 15 residues.

This clonotype was detected many times. The chain links TRBV7-2 to TRBJ2-3; D is perhaps TRBD2 (6 bases). The V gene lost 3 bases and the J gene lost 4 bases, with 11 bases spanning the gap. This CDR3 region has 14 residues. The V gene's germline CDR1 is SGHTA and CDR2 FQGNSA. The DNA for the CDR3 is TGTGCCAGCAGCTTCCTGGGAGGCCCAGATACGCAGTATTTT. This codes for CASSFLGGPDTQYF.

The V call is TRBV25-1, the J call TRBJ2-5; no clear D. Between the trimmed V and J ends, which lost 1 base and 5 bases, there was a span of 14 bases. CDR1 and CDR2 (germline): MGHDK, SYGVNS. CDR3 length equals 15 residues. Here the CDR3 reads CASSESQDGWETQYF. In DNA, the CDR3 is TGTGCCAGCAGTGAATCGCAGGACGGGTGGGAGACCCAGTACTTC.

This clonotype was recorded a few times. V usage is TRBV20-1 and J usage is TRBJ2-2, with D perhaps given as TRBD1 or TRBD2 (5 bases each). Trimming removed 0 bases at V and 6 bases at J, with 17 bases between. Germline CDR1 and CDR2: DFQATT and SNEGSKA (reference sequence). The CDR3 is made up of 16 amino acids. The CDR3 reads CSARDRRQGSSGELFF. Written as DNA, the CDR3 is TGCAGTGCTAGAGATAGGAGGCAGGGATCGTCCGGGGAGCTGTTTTTT.

The V call is TRBV12-3 or TRBV12-4, the J call TRBJ2-5, with 9 bases aligning to TRBD1. The CDR3 sequence is 15 residues long. Trimming removed 4 bases from V and 5 bases from J; junction bases left unmatched: 8. Here the CDR3 reads CASSSSGQGTETQYF. For the CDR3, the DNA is TGTGCCAGCAGTTCTTCCGGACAGGGGACGGAGACCCAGTACTTC.

This chain uses TRBV6-2 or TRBV6-3 with TRBJ1-2, with D maybe TRBD1 (5 bases). Germline V lookup: CDR1 MNHEY, CDR2 SVGEGT. The CDR3 is 15 amino acids. Trimming removed 2 bases from V and 0 bases from J, with 10 bases in between. The CDR3 reads CASSYRGRANYGYTF. CDR3 bases: TGTGCCAGCAGTTACAGGGGCCGAGCTAACTATGGCTACACCTTC.

This chain connects TRBV19 to TRBJ2-3, with 13 bases lining up with TRBD2. Losses at the gene ends were 6 bases for V and 6 bases for J; bases not matched to a gene: 9. CDR1 LNHDA and CDR2 SQIVND come from the germline V gene (reference sequence). This CDR3 contains 16 residues. DNA for the CDR3: TGTGCCAGTAGCTCAACCGGACTAGCGGGGGAGGATACGCAGTATTTT. It encodes CASSSTGLAGEDTQYF.

This clonotype appeared a few times. The J gene is TRBJ2-1, the V gene TRBV2; 9 bases map to TRBD2. The length of the CDR3 is 14 residues. V dropped 8 bases and J dropped 1; count of bases not matched to a gene: 3. CDR1 is SNHLY and CDR2 is FYNNEI in the germline V gene. CDR3: CASGAGGSYNEQFF. The CDR3 region has the DNA TGTGCCAGCGGGGCGGGGGGGTCCTACAATGAGCAGTTCTTC. Full variable domain (remainder filled in from reference TRBV2 and TRBJ2-1): EPEVTQTPSHQVTQMGQEVILRCVPISNHLYFYWYRQILGQKVEFLVSFYNNEISEKSEIFDDQFSVERPDGSNFTLKIRSTKLEDSAMYFCASGAGGSYNEQFFGPGTRLTVL.

In its sample, this clonotype was seen a few times. V is TRBV5-4 and J is TRBJ2-1; 15 nucleotides match TRBD2. In germline, CDR1 is SGHNT, CDR2 YYREEE (reference sequence). CDR3 length: 21 amino acids. V lost 5 bases, J lost 0 bases, and 15 bases stayed unmatched. In nucleotides, the CDR3 is TGTGCCAGCAGACCGACCCGGACTAGCGGGGGGGCCGGGGGCTCCTACAATGAGCAGTTCTTC. Protein product: CASRPTRTSGGAGGSYNEQFF.

This rearrangement joins TRBV4-1 to TRBJ1-2, with TRBD1 matching over 9 bases. Germline CDR1 is MGHRA and CDR2 is YSYEKL. The CDR3 is made up of 18 amino acids. V gave up 0 bases and J gave up 1 base; unmatched junction bases: 9. The CDR3 reads CASSQDGSGQGFNYGYTF. CDR3 nucleotides: TGCGCCAGCAGCCAAGATGGTTCGGGACAGGGTTTTAACTATGGCTACACCTTC.

This clonotype was observed a handful of times. Because it lacks the conserved phenylalanine or tryptophan at the end, this CDR3 is likely a read error. Because the CDR3's place on the DNA is in doubt, the DNA is left out and the CDR3 is given as listed by TCRdb. J is TRBJ1-5 and V is TRBV6-2 or TRBV6-3; TRBD1, the D gene given by the table, was not confirmed from the DNA. Counting both end residues, the CDR3 totals 13 amino acids. CDR1 and CDR2 (germline): MNHEY, SVGEGT. CDR3 residues: CASSYGSGTGGGP.